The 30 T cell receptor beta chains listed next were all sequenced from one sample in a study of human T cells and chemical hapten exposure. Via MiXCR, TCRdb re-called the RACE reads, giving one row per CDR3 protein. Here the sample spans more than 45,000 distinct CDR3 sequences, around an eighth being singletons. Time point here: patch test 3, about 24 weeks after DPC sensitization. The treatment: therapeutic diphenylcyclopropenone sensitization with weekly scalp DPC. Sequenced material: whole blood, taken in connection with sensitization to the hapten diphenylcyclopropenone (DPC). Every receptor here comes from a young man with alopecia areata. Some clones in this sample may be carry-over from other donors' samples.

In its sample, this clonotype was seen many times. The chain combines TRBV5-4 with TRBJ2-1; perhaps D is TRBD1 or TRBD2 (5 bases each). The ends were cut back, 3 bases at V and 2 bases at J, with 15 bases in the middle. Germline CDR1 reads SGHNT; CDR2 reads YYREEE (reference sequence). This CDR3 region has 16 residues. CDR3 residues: CASSWGKGTTYNEQFF. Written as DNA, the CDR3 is TGTGCCAGCAGCTGGGGGAAAGGTACCACCTACAATGAGCAGTTCTTC.

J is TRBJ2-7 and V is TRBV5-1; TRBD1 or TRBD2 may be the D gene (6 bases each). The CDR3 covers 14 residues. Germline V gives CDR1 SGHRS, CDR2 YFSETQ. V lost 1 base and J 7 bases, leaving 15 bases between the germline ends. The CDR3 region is CASSLSHRAGEQYF. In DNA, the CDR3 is TGCGCCAGCAGCTTGTCGCACAGGGCGGGGGAGCAGTACTTC. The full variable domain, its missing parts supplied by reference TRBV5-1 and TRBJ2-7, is KAGVTQTPRYLIKTRGQQVTLSCSPISGHRSVSWYQQTPGQGLQFLFEYFSETQRNKGNFPGRFSGRQFSNSRSEMNVSTLELGDSALYLCASSLSHRAGEQYFGPGTRLTVT.

CDR3 protein: CASSLSWTGELFF. The CDR3, as DNA: TGTGCCAGCAGCTTAAGCTGGACCGGGGAGCTGTTTTTT. The chain recombines TRBV7-3 with TRBJ2-2, with D hard to call. The CDR3 is 13 residues long. CDR1 is SGHTA, CDR2 FQGTGA, per germline. V lost 1 base and J 5 bases, leaving 5 bases between the germline ends.

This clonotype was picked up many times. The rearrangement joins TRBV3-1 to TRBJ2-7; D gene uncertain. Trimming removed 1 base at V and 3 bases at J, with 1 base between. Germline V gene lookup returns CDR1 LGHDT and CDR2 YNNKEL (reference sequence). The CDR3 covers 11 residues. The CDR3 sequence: CASSQGYEQYF. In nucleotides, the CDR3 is TGTGCCAGCAGCCAAGGCTACGAGCAGTACTTC.

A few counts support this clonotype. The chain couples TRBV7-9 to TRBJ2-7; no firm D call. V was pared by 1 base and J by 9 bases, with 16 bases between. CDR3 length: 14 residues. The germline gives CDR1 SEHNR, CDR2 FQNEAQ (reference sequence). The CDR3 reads CASSLDRTRSGQYF. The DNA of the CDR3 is TGTGCCAGCAGCTTAGACCGGACCCGTAGTGGGCAGTACTTC.

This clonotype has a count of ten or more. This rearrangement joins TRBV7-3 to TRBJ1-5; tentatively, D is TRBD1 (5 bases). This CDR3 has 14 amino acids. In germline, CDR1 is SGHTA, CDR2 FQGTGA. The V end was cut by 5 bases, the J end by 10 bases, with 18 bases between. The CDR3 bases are TGTGCCAGCAGCAGAGACCCCCAGGGTTATCCCCAGCATTTT. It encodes CASSRDPQGYPQHF.

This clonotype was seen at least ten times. The CDR3 DNA reads TGTGCCAGCAGTTTGGGTCTGAGTAACTACAATGAGCAGTTCTTC. This gives the protein CASSLGLSNYNEQFF. The rearrangement links TRBV12-3 or TRBV12-4 to TRBJ2-1; D ambiguous. V was shortened by 3 bases and J by 3 bases, with 12 bases between the two germline ends. The CDR3 length is 15 residues.

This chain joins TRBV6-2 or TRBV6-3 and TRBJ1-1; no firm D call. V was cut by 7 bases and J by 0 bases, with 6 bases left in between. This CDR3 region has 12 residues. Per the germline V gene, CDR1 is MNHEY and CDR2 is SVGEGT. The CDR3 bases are TGTGCCAGCACGAGCATGAACACTGAAGCTTTCTTT. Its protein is CASTSMNTEAFF.

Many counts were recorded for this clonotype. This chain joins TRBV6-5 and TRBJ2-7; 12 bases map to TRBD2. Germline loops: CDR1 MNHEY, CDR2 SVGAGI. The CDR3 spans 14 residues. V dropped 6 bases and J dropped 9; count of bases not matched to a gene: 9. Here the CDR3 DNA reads TGTGCCAGCAGCCTAGGGGTGACTAGCGGGGGGCAGTACTTC. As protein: CASSLGVTSGGQYF.

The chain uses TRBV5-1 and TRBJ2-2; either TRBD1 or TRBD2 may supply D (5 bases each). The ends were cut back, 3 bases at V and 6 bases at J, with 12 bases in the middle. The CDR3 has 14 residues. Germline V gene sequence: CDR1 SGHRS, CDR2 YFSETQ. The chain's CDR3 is CASSSYSGPGELFF. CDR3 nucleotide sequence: TGCGCCAGCAGCTCCTACTCGGGGCCCGGGGAGCTGTTTTTT.

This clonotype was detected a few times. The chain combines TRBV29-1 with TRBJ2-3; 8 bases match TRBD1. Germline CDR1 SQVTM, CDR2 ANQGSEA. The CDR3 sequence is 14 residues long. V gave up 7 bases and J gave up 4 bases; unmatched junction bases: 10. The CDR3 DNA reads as TGCAGCGCTAGAGGGGGACAGGAGGCAGATACGCAGTATTTT. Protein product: CSARGGQEADTQYF.

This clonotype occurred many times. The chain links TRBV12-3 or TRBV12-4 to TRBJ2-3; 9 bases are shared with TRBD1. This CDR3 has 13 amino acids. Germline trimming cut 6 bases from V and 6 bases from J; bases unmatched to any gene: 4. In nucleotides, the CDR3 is TGTGCCAGCAGCTACACAGGGGGCGATACGCAGTATTTT. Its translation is CASSYTGGDTQYF.

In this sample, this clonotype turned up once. CDR3: CASSYYRYEQYF. The CDR3 nucleotides read TGTGCCAGCAGTTACTACAGATACGAGCAGTACTTC. This sequence joins TRBV6-2 or TRBV6-3 and TRBJ2-7; no clear D. CDR1 and CDR2 (germline): MNHEY, SVGEGT. The CDR3 consists of 12 residues. V was cut by 1 base and J by 4 bases, with 5 bases left in between.

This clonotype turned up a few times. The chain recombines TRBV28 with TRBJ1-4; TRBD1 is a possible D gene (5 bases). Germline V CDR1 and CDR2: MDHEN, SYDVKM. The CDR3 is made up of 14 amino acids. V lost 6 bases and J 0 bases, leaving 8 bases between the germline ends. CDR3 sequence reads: CASREGPTNEKLFF. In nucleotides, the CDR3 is TGTGCCAGCAGGGAGGGGCCAACTAATGAAAAACTGTTTTTT.

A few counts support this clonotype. Here the CDR3 DNA reads TGTGCCAGCAGTGACGGGACAGGGGGCAATGAGCAGTTCTTC. Amino acids: CASSDGTGGNEQFF. This chain uses TRBV6-4 with TRBJ2-1, with TRBD1 matching 11 bases. The ends lost 2 bases at V and 6 bases at J; junction bases unmatched: 0. Germline CDR1 reads MRHNA; CDR2 reads SNTAGT. This CDR3 spans 14 amino acids.

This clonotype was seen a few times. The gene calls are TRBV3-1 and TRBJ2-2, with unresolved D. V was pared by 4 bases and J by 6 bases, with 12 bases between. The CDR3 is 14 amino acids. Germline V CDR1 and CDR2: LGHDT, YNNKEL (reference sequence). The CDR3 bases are TGTGCCAGCAGCCGGGCCAATCGACCCGGGGAGCTGTTTTTT. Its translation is CASSRANRPGELFF.

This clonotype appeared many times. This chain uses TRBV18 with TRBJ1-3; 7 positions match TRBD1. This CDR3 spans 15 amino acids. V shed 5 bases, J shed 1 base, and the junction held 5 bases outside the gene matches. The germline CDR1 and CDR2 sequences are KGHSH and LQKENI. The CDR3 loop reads CASSDRDSSGNTIYF. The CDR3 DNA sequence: TGTGCCAGCTCAGACCGGGACAGTTCTGGAAACACCATATATTTT.

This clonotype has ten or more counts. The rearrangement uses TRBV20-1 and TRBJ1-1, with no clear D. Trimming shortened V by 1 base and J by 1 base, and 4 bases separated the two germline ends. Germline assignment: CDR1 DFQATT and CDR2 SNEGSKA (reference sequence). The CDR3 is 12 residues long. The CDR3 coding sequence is TGCAGTGCTAGAGTGGGGAACACTGAAGCTTTCTTT. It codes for CSARVGNTEAFF.

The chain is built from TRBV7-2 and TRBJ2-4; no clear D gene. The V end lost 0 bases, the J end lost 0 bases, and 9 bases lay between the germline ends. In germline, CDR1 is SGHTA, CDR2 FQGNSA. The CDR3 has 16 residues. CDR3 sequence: CASSLAAALAKNIQYF. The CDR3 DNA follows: TGTGCCAGCAGCTTAGCCGCAGCCCTAGCCAAAAACATTCAGTACTTC.

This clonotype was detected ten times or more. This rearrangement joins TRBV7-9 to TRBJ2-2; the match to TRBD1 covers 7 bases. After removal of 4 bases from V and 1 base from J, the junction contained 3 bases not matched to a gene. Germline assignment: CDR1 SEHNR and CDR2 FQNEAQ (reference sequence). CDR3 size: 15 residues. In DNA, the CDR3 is TGTGCCAGCAGCTCGGGGACAGAGAACACCGGGGAGCTGTTTTTT. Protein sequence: CASSSGTENTGELFF. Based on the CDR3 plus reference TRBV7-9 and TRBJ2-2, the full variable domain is DTGVSQNPRHKITKRGQNVTFRCDPISEHNRLYWYRQTLGQGPEFLTYFQNEAQLEKSRLLSDRFSAERPKGSFSTLEIQRTEQGDSAMYLCASSSGTENTGELFFGEGSRLTVL.

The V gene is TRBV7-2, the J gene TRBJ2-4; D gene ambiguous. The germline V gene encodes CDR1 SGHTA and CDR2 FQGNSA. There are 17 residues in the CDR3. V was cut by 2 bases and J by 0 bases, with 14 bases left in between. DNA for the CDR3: TGTGCCAGCAGCTTAAGCTTGTTTGAATTAGCCAAAAACATTCAGTACTTC. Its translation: CASSLSLFELAKNIQYF.

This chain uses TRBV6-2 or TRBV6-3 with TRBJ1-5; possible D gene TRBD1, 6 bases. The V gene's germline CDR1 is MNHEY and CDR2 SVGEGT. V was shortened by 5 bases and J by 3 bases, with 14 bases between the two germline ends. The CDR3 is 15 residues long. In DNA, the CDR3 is TGTGCCAGCAGTCCCGACAGGCTCATCAATCAGCCCCAGCATTTT. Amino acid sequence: CASSPDRLINQPQHF.

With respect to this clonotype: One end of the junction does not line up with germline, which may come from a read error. The CDR3 protein is CSVDGNSGNTIYF. The CDR3 DNA reads TGCAGCGTTGACGGAAACTCTGGGAACACCATATATTTT. V usage is TRBV29-1 and J usage is TRBJ1-3; D gene ambiguous. Per the germline V gene, CDR1 is SQVTM and CDR2 is ANQGSEA. CDR3 length equals 13 residues.

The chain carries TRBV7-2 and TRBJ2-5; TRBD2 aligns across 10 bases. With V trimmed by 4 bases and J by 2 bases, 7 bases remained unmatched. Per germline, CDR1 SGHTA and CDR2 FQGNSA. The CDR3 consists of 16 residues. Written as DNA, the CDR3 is TGTGCCAGCAGCTGGGGGGGACTAGCGCCTCAAGAGACCCAGTACTTC. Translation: CASSWGGLAPQETQYF.

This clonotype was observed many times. CDR3 protein: CSASSQSYEQYF. In DNA, the CDR3 is TGCAGTGCTAGTAGCCAGTCCTACGAGCAGTACTTC. V gene TRBV20-1 combines with J gene TRBJ2-7; D unresolved. The length of the CDR3 is 12 residues. Between the trimmed V and J ends, which lost 3 bases and 1 base, there was a span of 7 bases. Germline V gene lookup returns CDR1 DFQATT and CDR2 SNEGSKA (reference sequence).

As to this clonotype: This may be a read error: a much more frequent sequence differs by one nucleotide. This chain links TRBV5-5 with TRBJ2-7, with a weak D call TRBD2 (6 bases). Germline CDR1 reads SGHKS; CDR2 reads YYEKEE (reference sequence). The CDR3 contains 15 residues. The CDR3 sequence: CVSSARRDASYEQYF. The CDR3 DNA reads TGTGTCAGCAGCGCCAGGCGGGACGCATCCTACGAGCAGTACTTC.

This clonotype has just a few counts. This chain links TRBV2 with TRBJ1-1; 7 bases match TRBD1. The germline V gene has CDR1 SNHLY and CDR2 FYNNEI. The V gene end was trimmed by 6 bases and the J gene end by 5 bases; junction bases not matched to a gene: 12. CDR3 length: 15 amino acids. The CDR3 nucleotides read TGTGCCAGCAGCGGGGGGGACAGCCGGGTTACTGAAGCTTTCTTT. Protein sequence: CASSGGDSRVTEAFF.

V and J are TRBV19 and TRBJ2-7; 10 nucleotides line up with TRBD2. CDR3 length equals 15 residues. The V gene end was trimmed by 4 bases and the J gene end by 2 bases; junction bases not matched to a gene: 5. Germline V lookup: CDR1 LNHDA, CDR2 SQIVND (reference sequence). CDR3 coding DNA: TGTGCCAGTAGTACTATTAGCGGGGGGACCTACGAGCAGTACTTC. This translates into CASSTISGGTYEQYF. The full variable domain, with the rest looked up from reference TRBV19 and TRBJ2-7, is DGGITQSPKYLFRKEGQNVTLSCEQNLNHDAMYWYRQDPGQGLRLIYYSQIVNDFQKGDIAEGYSVSREKKESFPLTVTSAQKNPTAFYLCASSTISGGTYEQYFGPGTRLTVT.

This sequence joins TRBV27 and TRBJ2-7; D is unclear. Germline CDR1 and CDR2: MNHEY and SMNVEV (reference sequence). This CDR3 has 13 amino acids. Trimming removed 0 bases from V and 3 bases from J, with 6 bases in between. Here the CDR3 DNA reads TGTGCCAGCAGTTTATCGGCGGACTACGAGCAGTACTTC. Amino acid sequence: CASSLSADYEQYF.

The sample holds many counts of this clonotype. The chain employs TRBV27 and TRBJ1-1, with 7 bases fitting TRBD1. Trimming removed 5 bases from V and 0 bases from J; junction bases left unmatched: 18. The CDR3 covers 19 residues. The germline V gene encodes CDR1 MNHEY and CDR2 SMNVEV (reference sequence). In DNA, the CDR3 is TGTGCCAGCAGTCCTAGGAAGACAGGGATCTCCATCATGAACACTGAAGCTTTCTTT. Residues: CASSPRKTGISIMNTEAFF.